A selection of T cell receptor beta chains follows, all from one sample in a study of shared clonotypes between healthy human individuals. The protocol was immunoSEQ multiplex PCR, while the TCRdb copy is restricted to in-frame clones and leaves out a portion. The table has 550,000 to 800,000 clones, approximately 74% seen once. The sequenced sample was memory CD4+ T cells sorted from blood. These receptors were obtained from a woman in her 30s in good health. CDR3s include the opening cysteine and the closing phenylalanine or tryptophan. A D gene is named only where the DNA matches it firmly. Expanded clones get a size class; other rows say once, few or many, or leave the size out.

v_gene	d_gene	j_gene	abundance	CDR3aa	CDR3nt
TRBV7-2	TRBD1	TRBJ2-7	once	CASSLLGTVYEQYF	TGTGCCAGCAGCTTACTGGGGACAGTCTACGAGCAGTACTTC
TRBV5-1	.	TRBJ1-1	.	CASSIHGETEAFF	TGCGCCAGCAGCATTCACGGGGAGACTGAAGCTTTCTTT
TRBV19	.	TRBJ1-5	.	CASSIDLGYGNQPQHF	TGTGCCAGTAGTATAGATTTAGGTTACGGCAATCAGCCCCAGCATTTT
TRBV5-1	.	TRBJ2-2	.	CASSTGTNTGELFF	TGCGCCAGCAGCACTGGGACGAACACCGGGGAGCTGTTTTTT
TRBV2	TRBD2	TRBJ2-1	.	CASSPRAGEYNEQFF	TGTGCCAGCAGTCCTCGAGCGGGAGAGTACAATGAGCAGTTCTTC
TRBV18	.	TRBJ2-2	few	CASSPDPNTGELFF	TGTGCCAGCTCACCCGATCCGAACACCGGGGAGCTGTTTTTT
TRBV6-1	TRBD1	TRBJ2-2	.	CASSEPGTGTGELFF	TGTGCCAGCAGTGAACCCGGGACAGGGACCGGGGAGCTGTTTTTT
TRBV6-5	.	TRBJ2-7	many	CASSYGGAGVYEQYF	TGTGCCAGCAGTTACGGGGGGGCCGGGGTCTACGAGCAGTACTTC
TRBV6-1	TRBD2	TRBJ2-1	few	CASRVTSGNRNEQFF	TGTGCCAGCAGGGTGACTAGCGGGAATAGAAATGAGCAGTTCTTC
TRBV19	TRBD1	TRBJ1-5	few	CASSILGQGGYQPQHF	TGTGCCAGTAGTATTTTGGGACAGGGCGGATATCAGCCCCAGCATTTT
TRBV6-1	TRBD2	TRBJ2-5	.	CASSPAGEETQYF	TGTGCCAGCAGTCCAGCGGGAGAGGAGACCCAGTACTTC
TRBV7-9	.	TRBJ2-7	.	CASSFDDGPYEQYF	TGTGCCAGCAGCTTCGACGACGGCCCCTACGAGCAGTACTTC
TRBV5-1	TRBD1	TRBJ1-1	.	CASSFGTGGTEAFF	TGCGCCAGCAGCTTTGGGACAGGGGGCACTGAAGCTTTCTTT
TRBV11-2	.	TRBJ2-5	few	CASSEGQQETQYF	TGTGCCAGCAGCGAAGGACAGCAAGAGACCCAGTACTTC
TRBV6-6	TRBD2	TRBJ2-3	medium-sized	CASRPSGRASDTQYF	TGTGCCAGCAGACCTAGCGGGAGGGCCTCCGATACGCAGTATTTT
TRBV7-9	.	TRBJ2-7	.	CASSLVLARPKLSIYEQYF	TGTGCCAGCAGCTTAGTACTTGCTAGACCTAAATTATCTATCTACGAGCAGTACTTC
TRBV6-1	TRBD1	TRBJ1-1	few	CASSGTGFNEAFF	TGTGCCAGCAGTGGGACAGGGTTTAATGAAGCTTTCTTT
TRBV19	.	TRBJ1-1	.	CASGDRLNTEAFF	TGTGCCAGCGGGGACCGATTGAACACTGAAGCTTTCTTT
TRBV5-6	TRBD1	TRBJ1-1	.	CASSSGATGTTEAFF	TGTGCCAGCAGCTCGGGGGCGACAGGGACCACTGAAGCTTTCTTT
TRBV15	.	TRBJ1-1	.	CATSRGRGGFTEAFF	TGTGCCACCAGCAGAGGACGGGGCGGGTTCACTGAAGCTTTCTTT
TRBV7-2	.	TRBJ1-3	.	CASSLYRSGNTIYF	TGTGCCAGCAGCTTATACAGGTCTGGAAACACCATATATTTT
TRBV28	.	TRBJ1-2	.	CASRTGGNYGYTF	TGTGCCAGCAGGACAGGAGGAAACTATGGCTACACCTTC
TRBV18	.	TRBJ2-7	.	CASSGGEAYEQYF	TGTGCCAGCTCTGGAGGGGAGGCCTACGAGCAGTACTTC
TRBV6-6	.	TRBJ1-1	.	CASRNQVDTEAFF	TGTGCCAGCAGGAACCAAGTTGACACTGAAGCTTTCTTT
TRBV29-1	TRBD2	TRBJ2-7	.	CSVGRLANEQYF	TGCAGCGTTGGTCGACTAGCGAACGAGCAGTACTTC
TRBV5-1	.	TRBJ2-2	.	CASWEHTGELFF	TGCGCCAGCTGGGAGCACACCGGGGAGCTGTTTTTT